This TCR beta chain appears in the sequencing data of a study of beta chain features in type 1 diabetes. The authors reverse transcribed all of the isolated RNA, so sequencing captured expressed TCRB transcripts. Method: immunoSEQ multiplex PCR; TCRdb's copy keeps in-frame clones and lacks some. The sample contains about 140,000 clones, over 9.5% of which appear only once. The sequenced sample consisted of naive CD4+ T cells from blood. The receptor was derived from a man younger than 35 in good health.

The CDR3 protein is CASSLVGRGRDEKLFF. Here the CDR3 DNA reads TGTGCCAGCAGCTTAGTCGGGCGGGGGAGAGATGAAAAACTGTTTTTT. The chain employs TRBV7-8 and TRBJ1-4; weak D call: TRBD1 (5 bases). This CDR3 is built from 16 residues. V lost 1 base and J lost 6, with 15 bases in between. Germline assignment: CDR1 SGHVS and CDR2 FQNEAQ.